One sample yielded the 26 T cell receptor beta chains listed below, sequenced in a study of T cell repertoires in ileal Crohn's disease. Only in-frame clones appear in the TCRdb table, and some are missing; sequencing was by immunoSEQ multiplex PCR. The table shows approximately 15,000 clones, with roughly three quarters occurring only once. The sample's time point: inflamed ileum from the surgical specimen. What was sequenced was ileal tissue. These receptors originate from an adult with Crohn's disease.

The chain has TRBV12-2 and TRBJ2-7; the D call TRBD2 from the table was never checked on the DNA. TRBV12-2 is a pseudogene. This CDR3 contains 14 residues. The CDR3 is CASRISGASYEQYF. As DNA, the CDR3 is TGTGCAAGTCGGATCAGCGGGGCCTCCTACGAGCAGTACTTC.

Details on this clone: Germline is not matched at one junction end, which may reflect a read error. This same CDR3 is encoded by further DNA sequences in the sample. The chain uses TRBV7-9 and TRBJ1-2; D gene unclear. Germline V gene sequence: CDR1 SEHNR, CDR2 FQNEAQ (reference sequence). This CDR3 spans 12 amino acids. CDR3 sequence reads: CASSTDWGGYTF. Here the CDR3 DNA reads TGTGCCAGCAGCACCGACTGGGGAGGCTATACCTTC. Combining the CDR3 with reference TRBV7-9 and TRBJ1-2 gives the whole variable domain DTGVSQNPRHKITKRGQNVTFRCDPISEHNRLYWYRQTLGQGPEFLTYFQNEAQLEKSRLLSDRFSAERPKGSFSTLEIQRTEQGDSAMYLCASSTDWGGYTFGSGTRLTVV.

This clone was counted once. The CDR3 sequence: CASSYSPLQLVDTQYF. CDR3 DNA sequence: TGTGCCAGCAGTTACTCCCCCTTACAGCTGGTAGATACGCAGTATTTT. The V call is TRBV6-6, the J call TRBJ2-3; D is undetermined. Trimming removed 0 bases at V and 5 bases at J, with 15 bases between. The CDR3 extends over 16 amino acids. Per the germline V gene, CDR1 is MNHNY and CDR2 is SVGAGI (reference sequence).

V is TRBV7-2 and J is TRBJ1-1, with unresolved D. The CDR3 is 18 amino acids. Germline V gene lookup returns CDR1 SGHTA and CDR2 FQGNSA. Trimming removed 5 bases at V and 1 base at J, with 23 bases between. CDR3 nucleotides: TGTGCCAGCAGCCCCGATTGGGGTTTTCTTCGACAGAACACTGAAGCTTTCTTT. Translating it yields CASSPDWGFLRQNTEAFF.

The genes are TRBV19 and TRBJ1-2; unclear D gene. V lost 3 bases and J 5 bases, leaving 10 bases between the germline ends. The CDR3 contains 13 residues. Per germline, CDR1 LNHDA and CDR2 SQIVND (reference sequence). This chain's CDR3 is CASSIALEYGYTF. As DNA, the CDR3 is TGTGCCAGTAGTATTGCGTTGGAGTATGGCTACACCTTC.

This rearrangement joins TRBV6-1 to TRBJ2-1, with unresolved D. The CDR3 has 11 amino acids. Germline CDR1 and CDR2: MNHNS and SASEGT. V was shortened by 4 bases and J by 10 bases, with 8 bases between the two germline ends. The CDR3 is CASSALYEQFF. The CDR3 DNA follows: TGTGCCAGCAGTGCACTCTACGAGCAGTTCTTC.

Remarks on this clone: The junction does not match germline at one end; this may be a read error. The gene calls are TRBV7-9 and TRBJ2-1; 10 positions agree with TRBD2. The CDR3 runs 16 residues. Germline values: CDR1 SEHNR, CDR2 FQNEAQ (reference sequence). The CDR3 loop reads CASSLASGRAGYEQFF. The DNA of the CDR3 is TGTGCCAGCAGCCTAGCAAGCGGGAGGGCCGGATATGAGCAGTTCTTC.

The chain has TRBV2 and TRBJ1-4; no definite D call. Germline V gene data show CDR1 as SNHLY and CDR2 as FYNNEI. V lost 5 bases and J 1 base, leaving 11 bases between the germline ends. This CDR3 is built from 15 residues. This CDR3 reads CASSTTERTNEKLFF. In nucleotides, the CDR3 is TGTGCCAGCAGTACCACTGAGCGAACTAATGAAAAACTGTTTTTT.

The chain combines TRBV25-1 with TRBJ2-2; no firm D call. Germline loops: CDR1 MGHDK, CDR2 SYGVNS. The V end was cut by 7 bases, the J end by 7 bases, with 10 bases between. The length of the CDR3 is 12 residues. CDR3 sequence: CASNGVHGELFF. The DNA for the CDR3 is TGTGCCAGCAATGGGGTACACGGGGAGCTGTTTTTT. Using reference TRBV25-1 and TRBJ2-2 for the parts outside the CDR3, the full variable domain is EADIYQTPRYLVIGTGKKITLECSQTMGHDKMYWYQQDPGMELHLIHYSYGVNSTEKGDLSSESTVSRIRTEHFPLTLESARPSHTSQYLCASNGVHGELFFGEGSRLTVL.

This sequence joins TRBV6-5 and TRBJ1-3, with D unclear. Trimming pared 10 bases from V and 2 bases from J, leaving 18 bases between. Germline V gene sequence: CDR1 MNHEY, CDR2 SVGAGI. CDR3 length: 15 residues. The CDR3 region has the DNA TGTGCCACCCGCCTTAGGGATCTGGCTGGAAACACCATATATTTT. Residues: CATRLRDLAGNTIYF.

This chain links TRBV10-1 with TRBJ2-3; no definite D call. Trimming cost V 0 bases and J 6 bases, with 4 bases left between them. Germline V CDR1 and CDR2: WNHNN, SYGVQD (reference sequence). The CDR3 extends over 12 amino acids. CDR3 DNA sequence: TGCGCCAGCAGTGAGTCGTCGGATACGCAGTATTTT. The encoded protein is CASSESSDTQYF.

On this clone itself: The junction does not match germline at one end; this may be a read error. The chain carries TRBV25-1 and TRBJ1-3; D is undetermined. The CDR3 covers 14 residues. Germline values: CDR1 MGHDK, CDR2 SYGVNS. CDR3 DNA: TGTGCCAGCTGTGACGGAAGCTCTGGAAACACCATATATTTT. Its protein product is CASCDGSSGNTIYF.

The J gene is TRBJ1-5, the V gene TRBV28, with unresolved D. Germline V lookup: CDR1 MDHEN, CDR2 SYDVKM. The CDR3 sequence is 11 residues long. The ends were cut back, 5 bases at V and 3 bases at J, with 2 bases in the middle. This CDR3 reads CASSHNQPQHF. In DNA, the CDR3 is TGTGCCAGCAGTCACAATCAGCCCCAGCATTTT. Looking up the rest from reference TRBV28 and TRBJ1-5 gives the full variable domain: DVKVTQSSRYLVKRTGEKVFLECVQDMDHENMFWYRQDPGLGLRLIYFSYDVKMKEKGDIPEGYSVSREKKERFSLILESASTNQTSMYLCASSHNQPQHFGDGTRLSIL.

The chain combines TRBV7-2 with TRBJ2-5; no definite D call. Germline-derived CDR1 and CDR2 are SGHTA and FQGNSA. The length of the CDR3 is 13 residues. V lost 1 base to trimming and J lost 4 bases, with 7 bases between them. The CDR3 DNA reads TGTGCCAGCAGCTTAGGGGTGCGAGAGACCCAGTACTTC. Protein product: CASSLGVRETQYF. The whole variable domain, remainder taken from reference TRBV7-2 and TRBJ2-5, is GAGVSQSPSNKVTEKGKDVELRCDPISGHTALYWYRQSLGQGLEFLIYFQGNSAPDKSGLPSDRFSAERTGGSVSTLTIQRTQQEDSAVYLCASSLGVRETQYFGPGTRLLVL.

The chain carries TRBV4-3 and TRBJ2-1; 7 bases fit TRBD2. CDR3 size: 15 residues. The J segment lost 5 bases and the V segment lost 4 bases, leaving 8 bases of the junction unmatched. The germline V gene encodes CDR1 LGHNA and CDR2 YSLEER. The CDR3 DNA reads as TGCGCCAGCAGCCCTTTAGCGGGTTCTAACAATGAGCAGTTCTTC. The encoded protein is CASSPLAGSNNEQFF.

V and J are TRBV7-2 and TRBJ2-1; 9 nucleotides agree with TRBD1. Per germline, CDR1 SGHTA and CDR2 FQGNSA. The V and J ends lost 4 bases and 10 bases, in that order; junction bases with no gene match: 11. This CDR3 is built from 15 residues. CDR3 nucleotide sequence: TGTGCCAGCAGCTGGGGACAGGGCCGGCGAGGGGAGCAGTTCTTC. It translates to CASSWGQGRRGEQFF.

The chain combines TRBV4-3 with TRBJ2-6, with D unclear. Germline V gene data show CDR1 as LGHNA and CDR2 as YSLEER. This CDR3 has 17 amino acids. V lost 0 bases, J lost 0 bases, and 9 bases lay in between. The CDR3 DNA reads TGCGCCAGCAGCCAAGATCGGGCTAACTCTGGGGCCAACGTCCTGACTTTC. It codes for CASSQDRANSGANVLTF.

J is TRBJ1-2 and V is TRBV18; a possible D gene is TRBD1 (6 bases). The V and J ends lost 6 bases and 7 bases respectively, with 21 bases between them. Looked up from germline, CDR1 is KGHSH and CDR2 is LQKENI. This CDR3 region has 15 residues. The DNA for the CDR3 is TGTGCCAGCTCCCAAAAGCGGGGGCATGAGGCTGGCTACACCTTC. Amino acid sequence: CASSQKRGHEAGYTF.

The V call is TRBV25-1, the J call TRBJ2-5, with D unclear. The CDR3 spans 14 residues. CDR1 and CDR2 (germline): MGHDK, SYGVNS. V lost 8 bases and J 4 bases, leaving 17 bases between the germline ends. As DNA, the CDR3 is TGTGCCAGCTCCTCTGGACCGACCCCAGAGACCCAGTACTTC. Its translation is CASSSGPTPETQYF.

This clone showed up just a few times. This chain connects TRBV12-5 to TRBJ2-2; D is undetermined. Germline CDR1 LGHNT, CDR2 FRNRAP. The V end was cut by 1 base, the J end by 0 bases, with 9 bases between. There are 16 residues in the CDR3. Here the CDR3 DNA reads TGTGCTAGTGGTTTGGCTGGGCCCTCGAACACCGGGGAGCTGTTTTTT. Residues: CASGLAGPSNTGELFF. Based on the CDR3 plus reference TRBV12-5 and TRBJ2-2, the full variable domain is DARVTQTPRHKVTEMGQEVTMRCQPILGHNTVFWYRQTMMQGLELLAYFRNRAPLDDSGMPKDRFSAEMPDATLATLKIQPSEPRDSAVYFCASGLAGPSNTGELFFGEGSRLTVL.

The rearrangement links TRBV4-1 to TRBJ2-7; TRBD1 might be the D (6 bases). CDR1 and CDR2 (germline): MGHRA, YSYEKL. The CDR3 loop spans 13 amino acids. V gave up 0 bases and J gave up 4 bases, with 7 bases separating them. CDR3 sequence (DNA): TGCGCCAGCAGCCAAGAACAGGGTTACGAGCAGTACTTC. This encodes CASSQEQGYEQYF.

The V and J genes are TRBV19 and TRBJ2-1; D not certain. The CDR3 loop spans 12 amino acids. Looked up from germline, CDR1 is LNHDA and CDR2 is SQIVND (reference sequence). V lost 3 bases and J lost 7, with 7 bases in between. CDR3 residues: CASSMITNEQFF. CDR3 coding DNA: TGTGCCAGTAGTATGATAACTAATGAGCAGTTCTTC.

The rearrangement joins TRBV10-3 to TRBJ1-2; the match to TRBD1 covers 9 bases. The length of the CDR3 is 15 residues. V lost 0 bases to trimming and J lost 8 bases; unmatched junction nucleotides: 7. Germline-derived CDR1 and CDR2 are ENHRY and SYGVKD. CDR3 residues: CAISESGGQGRGYTF. In DNA form, the CDR3 reads TGTGCCATCAGTGAGTCAGGGGGACAGGGAAGAGGCTACACCTTC.

The rearrangement joins TRBV5-6 to TRBJ1-2; no clear D. V was clipped by 3 bases and J by 7 bases, with 10 bases between them. Germline V gene data show CDR1 as SGHDT and CDR2 as YYEEEE. This CDR3 is built from 12 residues. The CDR3 nucleotides read TGTGCCAGCAGCTATCCGACCGGTGGCTACACCTTC. It yields the protein CASSYPTGGYTF.

V usage is TRBV12-5 and J usage is TRBJ1-2; TRBD1 agrees at 7 bases. Germline-derived CDR1 and CDR2 are LGHNT and FRNRAP. This CDR3 spans 15 amino acids. Trimming at V came to 9 bases and at J to 5 bases, leaving 15 bases not matched to a gene. CDR3 sequence: CASPPRDSGSYGYTF. The CDR3 DNA follows: TGTGCTAGCCCCCCCCGGGACAGCGGTTCATATGGCTACACCTTC. The variable domain in full, with the rest retrieved from reference TRBV12-5 and TRBJ1-2, is DARVTQTPRHKVTEMGQEVTMRCQPILGHNTVFWYRQTMMQGLELLAYFRNRAPLDDSGMPKDRFSAEMPDATLATLKIQPSEPRDSAVYFCASPPRDSGSYGYTFGSGTRLTVV.

To note about this clone: The sample has other DNA sequences that encode this CDR3 too. This chain links TRBV29-1 with TRBJ1-2; D is ambiguous. The germline V gene encodes CDR1 SQVTM and CDR2 ANQGSEA. The V end was cut by 4 bases, the J end by 1 base, with 10 bases between. The CDR3 loop spans 13 amino acids. CDR3 DNA: TGCAGCGTTGGCAGCCAGTTTAACTATGGCTACACCTTC. It specifies CSVGSQFNYGYTF.